Presented here are 30 T cell receptor beta chains from one specimen sequenced in a study of T cell responses to AZD1222 COVID-19 vaccine. Assay used: immunoSEQ multiplex PCR; TCRdb lists only in-frame clones, some missing. The sample contains over 130,000 clones, more than 85% of which appear only once. Here the sequenced sample was peripheral blood, taken 28 days after the second AZD1222 dose. These receptors all come from an adult who received the AZD1222 COVID-19 vaccine.

This sequence joins TRBV6-5 and TRBJ2-4; D is uncertain. The V and J ends lost 2 bases and 6 bases respectively, with 8 bases between them. Germline V gene data show CDR1 as MNHEY and CDR2 as SVGAGI. The length of the CDR3 is 13 residues. The CDR3 coding sequence is TGTGCCAGCAGTTACGCAGCAGGAAACATTCAGTACTTC. This codes for CASSYAAGNIQYF.

In this sample, this clone turned up once. This chain joins TRBV7-9 and TRBJ1-3; D ambiguous. The CDR3 has 12 residues. Trimming shortened V by 5 bases and J by 7 bases, and 9 bases separated the two germline ends. Germline V CDR1 and CDR2: SEHNR, FQNEAQ (reference sequence). For the CDR3, the DNA is TGTGCCAGCAGCCTTCCGGCCAACACCATATATTTT. It is translated as CASSLPANTIYF.

The chain carries TRBV5-4 and TRBJ2-2; D assignment may be TRBD1 or TRBD2 (6 bases each). The CDR3 spans 19 residues. Deletions cut 7 bases from V and 2 bases from J, with 27 bases between. Germline-derived CDR1 and CDR2 are SGHNT and YYREEE (reference sequence). The CDR3 region is CASSSAGGRRGLNTGELFF. Here the CDR3 DNA reads TGTGCCAGCTCCTCCGCTGGGGGGCGACGGGGTTTAAACACCGGGGAGCTGTTTTTT.

The V and J genes are TRBV15 and TRBJ1-3; D is undetermined. The V gene's germline CDR1 is LNHNV and CDR2 YYDKDF (reference sequence). The V end was cut by 4 bases, the J end by 2 bases, with 9 bases between. This CDR3 spans 14 amino acids. As DNA, the CDR3 is TGTGCCACCAGCATTTTAGGAACTGGAAACACCATATATTTT. It is translated as CATSILGTGNTIYF.

CDR3 DNA sequence: TGTGCCAGCAGTTCCTTTCAGAGAATTAACACCGGGGAGCTGTTTTTT. It specifies CASSSFQRINTGELFF. The chain uses TRBV6-5 and TRBJ2-2; no definite D call. This CDR3 is 16 amino acids long. Germline V gives CDR1 MNHEY, CDR2 SVGAGI. Trimming removed 4 bases at V and 2 bases at J, with 14 bases between.

The chain uses TRBV7-9 and TRBJ2-7; TRBD2 is a possible D gene (7 bases). The CDR3 runs 17 residues. V lost 4 bases and J lost 2, with 21 bases in between. Per the germline V gene, CDR1 is SEHNR and CDR2 is FQNEAQ (reference sequence). The CDR3, as DNA: TGTGCCAGCAGCTCTAGGGGGGGAGATACACCCACCTACGAGCAGTACTTC. Translation: CASSSRGGDTPTYEQYF.

In its sample, this clone was seen once. The chain uses TRBV4-1 and TRBJ2-7; 12 nucleotides agree with TRBD2. CDR1 is MGHRA and CDR2 is YSYEKL in the germline V gene. Losses at the gene ends were 2 bases for V and 7 bases for J; bases not matched to a gene: 9. The CDR3 runs to 16 residues. CDR3 protein: CASSQTPSGRVREQYF. CDR3 nucleotides: TGCGCCAGCAGCCAAACCCCTAGCGGGAGGGTAAGGGAGCAGTACTTC.

This chain connects TRBV19 to TRBJ1-2; a possible D gene is TRBD1 (6 bases). Germline V gene data show CDR1 as LNHDA and CDR2 as SQIVND (reference sequence). The CDR3 has 13 amino acids. The germline V and J ends were trimmed by 7 bases and 4 bases, with 13 bases remaining between them. The CDR3 protein is CASTGEVTYGYTF. As DNA, the CDR3 is TGTGCCAGTACAGGGGAGGTTACCTATGGCTACACCTTC. The full variable domain, in which reference TRBV19 and TRBJ1-2 provide the parts outside the CDR3, is DGGITQSPKYLFRKEGQNVTLSCEQNLNHDAMYWYRQDPGQGLRLIYYSQIVNDFQKGDIAEGYSVSREKKESFPLTVTSAQKNPTAFYLCASTGEVTYGYTFGSGTRLTVV.

This chain uses TRBV4-3 with TRBJ2-7; TRBD2 agrees at 10 bases. Germline CDR1 reads LGHNA; CDR2 reads YSLEER. The CDR3 totals 18 residues. J gave up 2 bases and V 0 bases, and 10 bases lay outside the gene matches. The CDR3 is CASSQEGRESGRAYEQYF. Written as DNA, the CDR3 is TGCGCCAGCAGCCAAGAAGGGCGAGAGAGCGGGAGGGCCTACGAGCAGTACTTC.

This sequence joins TRBV7-8 and TRBJ1-5; 9 bases fit TRBD1. The germline CDR1 and CDR2 sequences are SGHVS and FQNEAQ. V lost 3 bases, J lost 4 bases, and 4 bases stayed unmatched. The CDR3 is 15 residues long. DNA for the CDR3: TGTGCCAGCAGCTTCTCGGGACAGGGAAATCAGCCCCAGCATTTT. Protein: CASSFSGQGNQPQHF.

The genes are TRBV7-3 and TRBJ2-1; 9 bases are shared with TRBD2. This CDR3 has 18 amino acids. The germline CDR1 and CDR2 sequences are SGHTA and FQGTGA. J gave up 7 bases and V 5 bases, and 18 bases lay outside the gene matches. The DNA for the CDR3 is TGTGCCAGCAGCCCCCAGGTAGTTTCCAGCGGGAGGTGGAATGAGCAGTTCTTC. Encoded protein: CASSPQVVSSGRWNEQFF.

The chain combines TRBV2 with TRBJ1-1; D not resolved. Per the germline V gene, CDR1 is SNHLY and CDR2 is FYNNEI. This CDR3 comprises 12 residues. The V and J ends lost 6 bases and 5 bases respectively, with 10 bases between them. CDR3 sequence (DNA): TGTGCCAGCAGCAACACCGGAACTGAAGCTTTCTTT. It translates to CASSNTGTEAFF.

This clone occurred once. V is TRBV7-9 and J is TRBJ2-7; D might be TRBD1 or TRBD2, each matching 5 bases. CDR3 size: 14 residues. V shed 6 bases and J shed 6 bases, with 18 bases lying between them. Germline lookup yields CDR1 SEHNR and CDR2 FQNEAQ (reference sequence). In nucleotides, the CDR3 is TGTGCCAGCAGTTCGGCGGGCAGGGCGGGCGAGCAGTACTTC. It yields the protein CASSSAGRAGEQYF.

A single count supports this clone. The chain recombines TRBV4-2 with TRBJ2-7, with 9 nucleotides matching TRBD1. V was clipped by 4 bases and J by 0 bases; unmatched bases: 16. This CDR3 spans 19 amino acids. Germline V gene sequence: CDR1 LGHNA, CDR2 YNFKEQ. The CDR3: CASSRDRDGPSKSSYEQYF. For the CDR3, the DNA is TGTGCCAGCAGCCGGGACAGGGATGGACCCTCGAAAAGCTCCTACGAGCAGTACTTC.

V gene TRBV19 combines with J gene TRBJ1-1; perhaps TRBD1 as D (5 bases). This CDR3 has 14 amino acids. CDR1 and CDR2 from the germline V gene are LNHDA and SQIVND (reference sequence). Trimming pared 3 bases from V and 1 base from J, leaving 9 bases between. CDR3 nucleotides: TGTGCCAGTAGTATGGGGCTCGGGAACACTGAAGCTTTCTTT. Amino acids: CASSMGLGNTEAFF.

The chain links TRBV18 to TRBJ2-3; TRBD1 agrees at 8 bases. J lost 4 bases, V lost 5 bases, and 14 bases had no gene match. The CDR3 extends over 17 amino acids. Germline V lookup: CDR1 KGHSH, CDR2 LQKENI. The CDR3 nucleotides are TGTGCCAGCTCATCCGGACAGGGCGGATCATCAGCAGATACGCAGTATTTT. Translation: CASSSGQGGSSADTQYF.

The chain recombines TRBV4-3 with TRBJ2-1; 10 bases map to TRBD2. The V gene's germline CDR1 is LGHNA and CDR2 YSLEER. V dropped 6 bases and J dropped 8; count of bases not matched to a gene: 7. There are 14 residues in the CDR3. The CDR3 DNA reads TGCGCCAGCAGATCAAGCGGGAGGGGCGATGAGCAGTTCTTC. Its protein is CASRSSGRGDEQFF.

This clone showed up just once. The rearrangement links TRBV18 to TRBJ1-2; D remains ambiguous. This CDR3 region has 13 residues. Looked up from germline, CDR1 is KGHSH and CDR2 is LQKENI. V was cut by 3 bases and J by 6 bases, with 11 bases left in between. The chain's CDR3 is CASSPDRQNGYTF. The CDR3 DNA reads as TGTGCCAGCTCACCGGATAGACAAAATGGCTACACCTTC. Filled out from reference TRBV18 and TRBJ1-2, the complete variable domain reads NAGVMQNPRHLVRRRGQEARLRCSPMKGHSHVYWYRQLPEEGLKFMVYLQKENIIDESGMPKERFSAEFPKEGPSILRIQQVVRGDSAAYFCASSPDRQNGYTFGSGTRLTVV.

This CDR3 is CASSEDRVAYEQYF. The CDR3 nucleotides are TGTGCCAGCAGTGAGGACAGGGTCGCCTACGAGCAGTACTTC. The chain uses TRBV28 and TRBJ2-7, with 8 nucleotides matching TRBD1. CDR1 is MDHEN and CDR2 is SYDVKM in the germline V gene. This CDR3 has 14 amino acids. The ends lost 5 bases at V and 2 bases at J; junction bases unmatched: 5.

The chain employs TRBV6-4 and TRBJ2-1; TRBD1 matches at 9 bases. Trimming removed 6 bases from V and 1 base from J; junction bases left unmatched: 4. Germline V gene sequence: CDR1 MRHNA, CDR2 SNTAGT. The CDR3 runs 15 residues. CDR3 in amino acids: CASSVGTGSYNEQFF. CDR3 DNA sequence: TGTGCCAGCAGCGTCGGGACAGGGTCCTACAATGAGCAGTTCTTC.

The chain employs TRBV28 and TRBJ1-2; no reliable D call. Germline V gene data show CDR1 as MDHEN and CDR2 as SYDVKM. The ends were cut back, 5 bases at V and 3 bases at J, with 10 bases in the middle. The CDR3 loop spans 13 amino acids. DNA for the CDR3: TGTGCCAGCAGTCCGATCCCCGACTATGGCTACACCTTC. It specifies CASSPIPDYGYTF.

The V gene is TRBV7-9, the J gene TRBJ2-3, with D possibly being TRBD1 (5 bases). The CDR3 extends over 13 amino acids. Germline assignment: CDR1 SEHNR and CDR2 FQNEAQ (reference sequence). The V end lost 5 bases, the J end lost 2 bases, and 8 bases lay between the germline ends. Here the CDR3 DNA reads TGTGCCAGCAGCAGACAGTCCACAGATACGCAGTATTTT. It specifies CASSRQSTDTQYF.

The V gene is TRBV2, the J gene TRBJ2-7, with D unclear. V was cut by 7 bases and J by 0 bases, with 10 bases left in between. The germline CDR1 and CDR2 sequences are SNHLY and FYNNEI. The CDR3 runs 13 residues. CDR3 sequence: CASTLGTSYEQYF. In DNA form, the CDR3 reads TGTGCCAGCACCTTGGGTACCTCCTACGAGCAGTACTTC. Looking up the rest from reference TRBV2 and TRBJ2-7 gives the full variable domain: EPEVTQTPSHQVTQMGQEVILRCVPISNHLYFYWYRQILGQKVEFLVSFYNNEISEKSEIFDDQFSVERPDGSNFTLKIRSTKLEDSAMYFCASTLGTSYEQYFGPGTRLTVT.

The chain has TRBV7-9 and TRBJ2-5; 7 bases map to TRBD2. With 5 bases clipped from V and 4 bases from J, the junction kept 7 bases outside the gene matches. Germline V gives CDR1 SEHNR, CDR2 FQNEAQ (reference sequence). The length of the CDR3 is 14 residues. The CDR3 nucleotides read TGTGCCAGCAGCCGCGGGAGTCTCGGAGAGACCCAGTACTTC. It codes for CASSRGSLGETQYF.

V is TRBV27 and J is TRBJ2-7, with TRBD2 matching 14 bases. Germline V gives CDR1 MNHEY, CDR2 SMNVEV (reference sequence). The V and J ends lost 5 bases and 5 bases, in that order; junction bases with no gene match: 5. The CDR3 sequence is 15 residues long. Here the CDR3 reads CASSQGLAGEDEQYF. The CDR3 bases are TGTGCCAGCAGTCAGGGACTAGCGGGAGAGGACGAGCAGTACTTC.

This chain links TRBV29-1 with TRBJ1-1; weak D call: TRBD1 (5 bases). The CDR3 spans 11 residues. Germline-derived CDR1 and CDR2 are SQVTM and ANQGSEA. V was shortened by 1 base and J by 8 bases, with 8 bases between the two germline ends. The chain's CDR3 is CSVEARQEAFF. As DNA, the CDR3 is TGCAGCGTTGAAGCCCGACAGGAAGCTTTCTTT.

The CDR3 DNA reads as TGCGCCAGCAGCCAGGGGAGGGAGGGGAGAGGGGCTTTCTTT. Translating gives CASSQGREGRGAFF. The chain recombines TRBV4-3 with TRBJ1-1, with D possibly matching TRBD1 (5 bases). Germline V gives CDR1 LGHNA, CDR2 YSLEER. V was shortened by 3 bases and J by 11 bases, with 19 bases between the two germline ends. The CDR3 consists of 14 residues.

V and J are TRBV5-1 and TRBJ1-4; 10 nucleotides match TRBD1. Unmatched junction bases numbered 2, after V lost 4 bases and J lost 2 bases. The V gene's germline CDR1 is SGHRS and CDR2 YFSETQ. This CDR3 spans 15 amino acids. The CDR3 sequence: CASSLGQGTNEKLFF. The CDR3 bases are TGCGCCAGCAGCCTGGGACAGGGGACTAATGAAAAACTGTTTTTT.

The chain links TRBV6-5 to TRBJ1-2; 7 nucleotides agree with TRBD1. Looked up from germline, CDR1 is MNHEY and CDR2 is SVGAGI. The CDR3 extends over 14 amino acids. With 1 base clipped from V and 7 bases from J, the junction kept 6 bases outside the gene matches. CDR3 amino acids: CASSYFGRGGGYTF. In nucleotides, the CDR3 is TGTGCCAGCAGTTACTTCGGCAGGGGGGGTGGCTACACCTTC.

The genes are TRBV28 and TRBJ1-2, with TRBD1 as a possible D gene (5 bases). The germline V gene has CDR1 MDHEN and CDR2 SYDVKM. V dropped 5 bases and J dropped 7 bases, with 14 bases sitting between them. The CDR3 totals 13 residues. Here the CDR3 DNA reads TGTGCCAGCAGTCCCCCGTGGGGGATTGGCTACACCTTC. The encoded protein is CASSPPWGIGYTF.